What follows are 13 T cell receptor beta chains derived from one specimen sequenced in a study of blood T cells in healthy people across ages. Together with a sample-barcoded 5' primer, a J-beta primer mix was included in a second PCR lasting about 6 to 12 cycles. Via MiXCR, TCRdb re-called the 5' RACE reads, giving one row per CDR3 protein. Of about 1.5 million distinct CDR3 sequences listed, less than 45% were seen once; the top ten hold 4%. Material for sequencing was blood. Receptor source: a woman aged 18 to 35 in good health.

This chain joins TRBV10-3 and TRBJ2-1; D gene ambiguous. CDR3 length: 13 residues. Trimming removed 0 bases at V and 8 bases at J, with 8 bases between. Germline assignment: CDR1 ENHRY and CDR2 SYGVKD. CDR3: CAISESARDEQFF. The CDR3 nucleotides read TGTGCCATCAGTGAGTCGGCTAGGGATGAGCAGTTCTTC.

The V call is TRBV5-1, the J call TRBJ1-1; D call uncertain. The V and J ends lost 6 bases and 1 base respectively, with 7 bases between them. From germline, CDR1 is SGHRS and CDR2 YFSETQ. The CDR3 runs 12 residues. The DNA for the CDR3 is TGCGCCAGCAAAGAACCGAACACTGAAGCTTTCTTT. This translates into CASKEPNTEAFF.

The rearrangement joins TRBV18 to TRBJ2-1; 9 nucleotides match TRBD2. The DNA end lines up better with TRBJ2-7; the J call may be wrong. Germline values: CDR1 KGHSH, CDR2 LQKENI. The CDR3 has 16 amino acids. The CDR3 bases are TGTGCCAGCTCAGCCGCGGGACTAGCAAGATACAATGAGCAGTACTTC. This encodes CASSAAGLARYNEQYF.

This sequence joins TRBV12-3 or TRBV12-4 and TRBJ2-7; TRBD2 agrees at 9 bases. The J call is doubtful: the DNA matches TRBJ2-5 better. This CDR3 contains 18 residues. The DNA of the CDR3 is TGTGCCAGCAGTTTAGGTCTAGCGGGGCCTGCCTGGTGGGAGACCCAGTACTTC. The encoded protein is CASSLGLAGPAWWETQYF.

V is TRBV6-2 or TRBV6-3 and J is TRBJ2-3; maybe TRBD2 (6 bases). This CDR3 has 17 amino acids. V was clipped by 5 bases and J by 6 bases, with 24 bases between them. Germline V CDR1 and CDR2: MNHEY, SVGEGT. Here the CDR3 reads CASSPEPSADYTDTQYF. DNA of the CDR3: TGTGCCAGCAGTCCTGAGCCTAGCGCCGACTACACGGATACGCAGTATTTT.

This clonotype was seen more than once but under ten times. V gene TRBV20-1 combines with J gene TRBJ2-1; 7 positions match TRBD2. The CDR3 spans 15 residues. Germline V gene lookup returns CDR1 DFQATT and CDR2 SNEGSKA (reference sequence). Unmatched junction bases numbered 15, after V lost 6 bases and J lost 7 bases. In DNA, the CDR3 is TGCAGTGCGAAGAGCGGGGCGGAGAGTAGTAATGAGCAGTTCTTC. This gives the protein CSAKSGAESSNEQFF.

The chain employs TRBV28 and TRBJ2-7; a possible D gene is TRBD1 (5 bases). CDR1 is MDHEN, CDR2 SYDVKM, per germline. The CDR3 spans 14 residues. V dropped 0 bases and J dropped 3 bases, with 9 bases sitting between them. The CDR3: CASSLWQGGYEQYF. CDR3 bases: TGTGCCAGCAGTTTATGGCAGGGTGGCTACGAGCAGTACTTC.

The chain uses TRBV7-8 and TRBJ1-5; no firm D call. The germline V and J ends were trimmed by 5 bases and 4 bases, with 15 bases remaining between them. The CDR3 sequence is 15 residues long. In germline, CDR1 is SGHVS, CDR2 FQNEAQ. The CDR3 DNA sequence: TGTGCCAGCAGCCAAGGAGAGCGGCGGAATCAGCCCCAGCATTTT. Amino acid sequence: CASSQGERRNQPQHF.

This clonotype was detected only a few times. This chain connects TRBV4-2 to TRBJ2-5; D not resolved. V lost 1 base to trimming and J lost 11 bases, with 11 bases between them. Germline CDR1 is LGHNA and CDR2 is YNFKEQ. The CDR3 contains 12 residues. The CDR3 DNA is TGTGCCAGCAGCCAAGGTTCGAGTGAGCAGTACTTC. It codes for CASSQGSSEQYF.

The sample holds a few counts of this clonotype. The V and J genes are TRBV30 and TRBJ1-2; 8 bases line up with TRBD1. Unmatched junction bases numbered 9, after V lost 4 bases and J lost 8 bases. Looked up from germline, CDR1 is GTSNPN and CDR2 is SVGIG (reference sequence). The CDR3 has 13 residues. CDR3 nucleotide sequence: TGTGCCTGGAATAGACAGGGGATATACGGCTACACCTTC. Translation: CAWNRQGIYGYTF. Variable domain in full (rest from reference TRBV30 and TRBJ1-2): SQTIHQWPATLVQPVGSPLSLECTVEGTSNPNLYWYRQAAGRGLQLLFYSVGIGQISSEVPQNLSASRPQDRQFILSSKKLLLSDSGFYLCAWNRQGIYGYTFGSGTRLTVV.

J is TRBJ2-1 and V is TRBV11-2, with 7 positions matching TRBD2. The last part of the DNA fits TRBJ2-7 better; the J call may be wrong. The CDR3 contains 17 residues. CDR1 SGHAT and CDR2 FQNNGV come from the germline V gene. The CDR3 DNA follows: TGTGCCAGCAGCTTATGGACCAAGCGGGAACCCTACAATGAGCAGTACTTC. It is translated as CASSLWTKREPYNEQYF.

This rearrangement joins TRBV29-1 to TRBJ1-5, with 7 bases aligning to TRBD1. Per the germline V gene, CDR1 is SQVTM and CDR2 is ANQGSEA. Germline trimming cut 6 bases from V and 3 bases from J; bases unmatched to any gene: 5. The CDR3 is made up of 13 amino acids. CDR3 sequence reads: CSVSTGFNQPQHF. The CDR3 coding sequence is TGCAGCGTATCGACAGGGTTCAATCAGCCCCAGCATTTT.

Only a few counts were recorded for this clonotype. This chain connects TRBV6-5 to TRBJ2-7; D gene ambiguous. V lost 2 bases, J lost 7 bases, and 12 bases lay in between. Looked up from germline, CDR1 is MNHEY and CDR2 is SVGAGI. The CDR3 is 13 residues long. The CDR3 DNA follows: TGTGCCAGCAGTTACGGGATTCAGAATGAGCAGTACTTC. It codes for CASSYGIQNEQYF.